This TCR beta chain is from a study of blood T cell repertoires in COVID-19. Only in-frame clones appear in the TCRdb table, and some are missing; sequencing was by immunoSEQ multiplex PCR. This repertoire shows about 250,000 clones, around 91% found once; its top ten account for around 2%. Germline V gene data show CDR1 as LNHDA and CDR2 as SQIVND (reference sequence). CDR3 size: 14 residues. V shed 3 bases and J shed 2 bases, with 10 bases lying between them. The rearrangement links TRBV19 to TRBJ1-1; D gene unclear. Sequencing used PBMCs or T cells enriched from blood (not recorded which). This receptor was identified in a woman between 18 and 29 years old who had recovered from COVID-19. Written as DNA, the CDR3 is TGTGCCAGTAGTATGAACGGTCTAAACACTGAAGCTTTCTTT. It is translated as CASSMNGLNTEAFF.